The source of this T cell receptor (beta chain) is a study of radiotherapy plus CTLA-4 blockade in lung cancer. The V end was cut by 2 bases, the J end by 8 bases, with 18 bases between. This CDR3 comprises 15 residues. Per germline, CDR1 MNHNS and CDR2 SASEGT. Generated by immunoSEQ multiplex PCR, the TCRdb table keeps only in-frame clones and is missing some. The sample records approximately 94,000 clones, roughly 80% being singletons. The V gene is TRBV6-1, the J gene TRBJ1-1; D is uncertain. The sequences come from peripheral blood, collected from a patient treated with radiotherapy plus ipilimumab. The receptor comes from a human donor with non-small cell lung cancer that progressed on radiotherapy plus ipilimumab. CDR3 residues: CASSETPRGGLEAFF. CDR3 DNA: TGTGCCAGCAGTGAAACCCCACGGGGTGGGTTAGAAGCTTTCTTT.